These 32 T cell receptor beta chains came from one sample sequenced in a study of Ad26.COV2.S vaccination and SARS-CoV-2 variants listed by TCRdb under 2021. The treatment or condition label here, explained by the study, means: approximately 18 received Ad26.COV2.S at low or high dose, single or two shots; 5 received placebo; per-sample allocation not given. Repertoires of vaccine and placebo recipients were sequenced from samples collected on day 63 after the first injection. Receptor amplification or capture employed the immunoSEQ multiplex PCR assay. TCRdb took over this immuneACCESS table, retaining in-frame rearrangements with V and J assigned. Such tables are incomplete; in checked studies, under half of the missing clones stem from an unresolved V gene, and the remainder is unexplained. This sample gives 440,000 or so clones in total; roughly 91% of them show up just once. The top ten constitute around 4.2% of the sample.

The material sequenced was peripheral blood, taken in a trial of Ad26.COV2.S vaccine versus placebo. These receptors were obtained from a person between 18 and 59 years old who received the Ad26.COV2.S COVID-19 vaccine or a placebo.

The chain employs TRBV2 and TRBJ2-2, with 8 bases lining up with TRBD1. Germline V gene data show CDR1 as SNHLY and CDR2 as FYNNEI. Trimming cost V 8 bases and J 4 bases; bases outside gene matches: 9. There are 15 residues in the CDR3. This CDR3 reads CASEAGTGGTGELFF. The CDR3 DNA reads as TGTGCCAGCGAAGCCGGCACAGGGGGCACCGGGGAGCTGTTTTTT. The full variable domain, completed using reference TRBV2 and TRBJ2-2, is EPEVTQTPSHQVTQMGQEVILRCVPISNHLYFYWYRQILGQKVEFLVSFYNNEISEKSEIFDDQFSVERPDGSNFTLKIRSTKLEDSAMYFCASEAGTGGTGELFFGEGSRLTVL.

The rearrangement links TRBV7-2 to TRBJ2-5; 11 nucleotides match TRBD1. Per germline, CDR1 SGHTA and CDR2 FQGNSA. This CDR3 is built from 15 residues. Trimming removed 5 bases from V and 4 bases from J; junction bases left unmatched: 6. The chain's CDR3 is CASSLGQGARETQYF. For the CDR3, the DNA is TGTGCCAGCAGCCTTGGACAGGGGGCTCGAGAGACCCAGTACTTC.

The CDR3 DNA is TGTGCCAGCAGCCGAGGGACTAGCGGGAGGGTAGGGCAGTACTTC. Translating gives CASSRGTSGRVGQYF. The chain recombines TRBV3-1 (or the pseudogene TRBV3-2) with TRBJ2-7; TRBD2 matches at 16 bases. The junction had 6 bases not matched to a gene; V was cut back by 4 bases and J by 9 bases. The germline V gene encodes CDR1 LGHDT and CDR2 YNNKEL (reference sequence). This CDR3 is built from 15 residues.

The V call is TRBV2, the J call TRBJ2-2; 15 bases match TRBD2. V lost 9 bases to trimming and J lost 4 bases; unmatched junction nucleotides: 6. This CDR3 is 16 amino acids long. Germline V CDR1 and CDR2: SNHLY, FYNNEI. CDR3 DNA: TGTGCCAGGGGACTAGCGGGAGGAACGGTCACCGGGGAGCTGTTTTTT. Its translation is CARGLAGGTVTGELFF.

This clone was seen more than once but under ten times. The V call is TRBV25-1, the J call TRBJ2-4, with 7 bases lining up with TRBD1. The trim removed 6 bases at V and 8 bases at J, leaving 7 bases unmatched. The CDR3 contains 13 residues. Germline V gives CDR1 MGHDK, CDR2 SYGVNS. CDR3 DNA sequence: TGTGCCAGCAGGAACAGGGGTTTCGACATTCAGTACTTC. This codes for CASRNRGFDIQYF.

The CDR3, as DNA: TGTGCCAGCACCCGACGACAGGGTGGCCCGACCGGGGAGCTGTTTTTT. Translation: CASTRRQGGPTGELFF. The chain recombines TRBV5-5 with TRBJ2-2; 7 bases agree with TRBD1. There are 16 residues in the CDR3. The ends lost 6 bases at V and 5 bases at J; junction bases unmatched: 13. The germline gives CDR1 SGHKS, CDR2 YYEKEE (reference sequence).

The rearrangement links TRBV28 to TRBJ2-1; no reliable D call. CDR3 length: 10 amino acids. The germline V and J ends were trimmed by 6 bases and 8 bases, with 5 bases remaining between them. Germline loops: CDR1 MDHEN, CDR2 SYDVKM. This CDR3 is CASSADEQFF. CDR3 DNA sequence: TGTGCCAGCAGCGCCGATGAGCAGTTCTTC.

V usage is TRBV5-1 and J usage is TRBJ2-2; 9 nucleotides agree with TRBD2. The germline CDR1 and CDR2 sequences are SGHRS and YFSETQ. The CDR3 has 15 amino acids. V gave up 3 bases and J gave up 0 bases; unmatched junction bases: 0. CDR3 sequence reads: CASSSSGTNTGELFF. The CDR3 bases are TGCGCCAGCAGCTCTAGCGGGACGAACACCGGGGAGCTGTTTTTT.

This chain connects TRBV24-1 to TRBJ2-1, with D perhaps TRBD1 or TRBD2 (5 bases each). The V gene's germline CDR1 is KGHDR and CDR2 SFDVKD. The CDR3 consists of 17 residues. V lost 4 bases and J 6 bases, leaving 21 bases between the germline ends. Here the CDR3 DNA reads TGTGCCACCAGTGACCCCGGGACGAGTCAGCTATCCAATGAGCAGTTCTTC. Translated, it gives CATSDPGTSQLSNEQFF.

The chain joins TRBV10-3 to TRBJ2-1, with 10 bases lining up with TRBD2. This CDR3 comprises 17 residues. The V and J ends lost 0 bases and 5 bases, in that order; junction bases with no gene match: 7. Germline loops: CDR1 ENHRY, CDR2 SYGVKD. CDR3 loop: CAISESPLAGVNNEQFF. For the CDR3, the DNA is TGTGCCATCAGTGAGTCTCCTCTAGCGGGAGTGAACAATGAGCAGTTCTTC.

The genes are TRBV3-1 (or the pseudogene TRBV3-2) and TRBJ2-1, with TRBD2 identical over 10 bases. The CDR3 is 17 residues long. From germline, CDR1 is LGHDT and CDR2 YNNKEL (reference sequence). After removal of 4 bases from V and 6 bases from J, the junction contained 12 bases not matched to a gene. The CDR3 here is CASSLTLAGGRSNEQFF. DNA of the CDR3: TGTGCCAGCAGCCTAACATTAGCGGGAGGTCGTAGCAATGAGCAGTTCTTC.

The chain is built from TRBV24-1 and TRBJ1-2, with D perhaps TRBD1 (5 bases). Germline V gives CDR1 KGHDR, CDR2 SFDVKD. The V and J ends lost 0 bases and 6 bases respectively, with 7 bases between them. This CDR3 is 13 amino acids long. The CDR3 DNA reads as TGTGCCACCAGTGATTTGAAGGGGCATGGCTACACCTTC. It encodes CATSDLKGHGYTF.

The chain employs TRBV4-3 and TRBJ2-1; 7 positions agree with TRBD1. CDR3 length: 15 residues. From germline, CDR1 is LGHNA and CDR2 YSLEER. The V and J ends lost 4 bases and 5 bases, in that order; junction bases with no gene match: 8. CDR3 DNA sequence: TGCGCCAGCAGCCGCGACAGGGCTAGGAACAATGAGCAGTTCTTC. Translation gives CASSRDRARNNEQFF.

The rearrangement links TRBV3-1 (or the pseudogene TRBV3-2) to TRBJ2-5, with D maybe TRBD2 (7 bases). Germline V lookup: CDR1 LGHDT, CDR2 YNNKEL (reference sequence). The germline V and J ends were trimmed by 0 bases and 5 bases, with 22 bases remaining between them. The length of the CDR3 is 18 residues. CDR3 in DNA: TGTGCCAGCAGCCAAGATCTTCGCAGGGGCGGGAGAGGGGAGACCCAGTACTTC. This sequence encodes CASSQDLRRGGRGETQYF.

CDR3 DNA sequence: TGTGCCAGCAGCCAAAATACGGGCTTTGAGGAGCTGTTTTTT. Its protein product is CASSQNTGFEELFF. The chain carries TRBV4-2 and TRBJ2-2, with D hard to call. The V end was cut by 2 bases, the J end by 10 bases, with 14 bases between. Per germline, CDR1 LGHNA and CDR2 YNFKEQ. The CDR3 is 14 residues long.

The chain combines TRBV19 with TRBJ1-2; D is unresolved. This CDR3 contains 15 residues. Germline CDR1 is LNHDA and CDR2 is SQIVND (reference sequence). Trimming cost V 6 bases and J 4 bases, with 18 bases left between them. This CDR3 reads CASSPRIAPGYGYTF. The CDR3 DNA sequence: TGTGCCAGTAGCCCTAGAATAGCCCCGGGCTATGGCTACACCTTC. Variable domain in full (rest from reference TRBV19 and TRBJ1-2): DGGITQSPKYLFRKEGQNVTLSCEQNLNHDAMYWYRQDPGQGLRLIYYSQIVNDFQKGDIAEGYSVSREKKESFPLTVTSAQKNPTAFYLCASSPRIAPGYGYTFGSGTRLTVV.

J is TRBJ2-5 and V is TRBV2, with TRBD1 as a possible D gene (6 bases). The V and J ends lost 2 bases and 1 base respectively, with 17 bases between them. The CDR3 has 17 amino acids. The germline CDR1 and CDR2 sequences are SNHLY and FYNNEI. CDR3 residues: CASSEWGRSPTQETQYF. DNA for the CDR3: TGTGCCAGCAGTGAATGGGGGCGGAGCCCTACCCAAGAGACCCAGTACTTC.

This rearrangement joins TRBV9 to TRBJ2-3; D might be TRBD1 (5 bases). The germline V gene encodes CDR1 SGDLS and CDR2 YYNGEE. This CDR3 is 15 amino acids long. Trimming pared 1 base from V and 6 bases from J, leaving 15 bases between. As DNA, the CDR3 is TGTGCCAGCAGCGTATTTTCAGGGCCCGGGGATACGCAGTATTTT. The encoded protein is CASSVFSGPGDTQYF. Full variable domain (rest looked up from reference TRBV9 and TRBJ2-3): DSGVTQTPKHLITATGQRVTLRCSPRSGDLSVYWYQQSLDQGLQFLIQYYNGEERAKGNILERFSAQQFPDLHSELNLSSLELGDSALYFCASSVFSGPGDTQYFGPGTRLTVL.

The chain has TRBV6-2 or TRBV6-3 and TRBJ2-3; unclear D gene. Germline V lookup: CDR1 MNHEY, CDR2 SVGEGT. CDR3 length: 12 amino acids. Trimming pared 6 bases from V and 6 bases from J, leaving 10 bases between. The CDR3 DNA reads TGTGCCAGCAGCCGACCATCGGATACGCAGTATTTT. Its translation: CASSRPSDTQYF.

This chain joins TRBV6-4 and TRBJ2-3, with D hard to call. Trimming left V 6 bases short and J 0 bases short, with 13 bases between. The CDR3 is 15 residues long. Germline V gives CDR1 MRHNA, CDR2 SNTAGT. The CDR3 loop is CASSQHPLSTDTQYF. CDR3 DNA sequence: TGTGCCAGCAGCCAACACCCTTTAAGCACAGATACGCAGTATTTT.

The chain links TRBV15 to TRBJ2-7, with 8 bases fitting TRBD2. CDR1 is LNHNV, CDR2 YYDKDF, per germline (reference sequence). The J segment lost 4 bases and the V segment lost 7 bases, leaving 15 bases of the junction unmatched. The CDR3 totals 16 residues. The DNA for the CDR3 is TGTGCCACCACGACCTCTAGGACTAGCATTACATACGAGCAGTACTTC. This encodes CATTTSRTSITYEQYF.

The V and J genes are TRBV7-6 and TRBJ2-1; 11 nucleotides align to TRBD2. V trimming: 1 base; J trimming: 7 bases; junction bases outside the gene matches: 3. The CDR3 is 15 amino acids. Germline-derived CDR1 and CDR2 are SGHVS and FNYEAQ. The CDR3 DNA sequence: TGTGCCAGCAGCTTAGTGGCTAGCGGGAGGAATGAGCAGTTCTTC. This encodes CASSLVASGRNEQFF. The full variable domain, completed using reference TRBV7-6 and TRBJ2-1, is GAGVSQSPRYKVTKRGQDVALRCDPISGHVSLYWYRQALGQGPEFLTYFNYEAQQDKSGLPNDRFSAERPEGSISTLTIQRTEQRDSAMYRCASSLVASGRNEQFFGPGTRLTVL.

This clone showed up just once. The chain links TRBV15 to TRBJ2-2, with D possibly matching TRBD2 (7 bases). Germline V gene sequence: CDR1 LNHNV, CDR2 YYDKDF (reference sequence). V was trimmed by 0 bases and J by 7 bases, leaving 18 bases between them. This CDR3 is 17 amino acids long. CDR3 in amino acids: CATSREVAAGAGGELFF. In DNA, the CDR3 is TGTGCCACCAGCAGAGAAGTCGCGGCGGGGGCGGGCGGGGAGCTGTTTTTT.

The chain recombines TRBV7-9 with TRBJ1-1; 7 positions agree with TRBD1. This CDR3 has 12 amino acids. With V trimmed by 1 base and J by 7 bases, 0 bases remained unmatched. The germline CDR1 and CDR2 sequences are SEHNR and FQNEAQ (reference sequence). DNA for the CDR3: TGTGCCAGCAGCTTAGGGGACAGTGAAGCTTTCTTT. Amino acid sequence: CASSLGDSEAFF.

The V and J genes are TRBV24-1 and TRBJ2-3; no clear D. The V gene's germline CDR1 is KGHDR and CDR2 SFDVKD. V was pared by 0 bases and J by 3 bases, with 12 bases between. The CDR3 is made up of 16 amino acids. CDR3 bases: TGTGCCACCAGTGATTTGCGGGCAGGAATAACAGATACGCAGTATTTT. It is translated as CATSDLRAGITDTQYF.

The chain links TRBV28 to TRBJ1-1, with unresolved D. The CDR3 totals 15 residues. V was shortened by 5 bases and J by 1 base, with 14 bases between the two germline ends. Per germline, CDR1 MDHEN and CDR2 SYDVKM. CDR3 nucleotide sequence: TGTGCCAGCAGTCGCCCGAGGACGGGGAACACTGAAGCTTTCTTT. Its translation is CASSRPRTGNTEAFF.

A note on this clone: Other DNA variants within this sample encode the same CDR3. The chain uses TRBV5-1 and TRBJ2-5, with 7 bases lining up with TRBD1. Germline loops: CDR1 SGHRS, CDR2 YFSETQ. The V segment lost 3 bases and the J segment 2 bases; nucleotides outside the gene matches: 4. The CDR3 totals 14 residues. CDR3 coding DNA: TGCGCCAGCAGCTCCCGACAGGGACAAGAGACCCAGTACTTC. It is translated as CASSSRQGQETQYF.

The CDR3 sequence: CASSKRLAGAQETQYF. The CDR3 DNA sequence: TGTGCCAGCAGCAAACGACTAGCGGGAGCGCAAGAGACCCAGTACTTC. The chain recombines TRBV11-2 with TRBJ2-5, with TRBD2 identical over 12 bases. Germline trimming cut 5 bases from V and 2 bases from J; bases unmatched to any gene: 6. The CDR3 covers 16 residues. CDR1 is SGHAT, CDR2 FQNNGV, per germline.

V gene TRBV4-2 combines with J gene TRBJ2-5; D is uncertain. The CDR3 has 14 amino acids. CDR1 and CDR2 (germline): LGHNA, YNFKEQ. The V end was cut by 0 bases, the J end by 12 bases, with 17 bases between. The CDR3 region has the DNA TGTGCCAGCAGCCAAGATATTTCGACCCTAACCAAGTACTTC. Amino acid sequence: CASSQDISTLTKYF.

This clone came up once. The CDR3 is CASSLSGRAQETQYF. The CDR3, as DNA: TGTGCCAGCAGTTTAAGCGGGAGGGCCCAAGAGACCCAGTACTTC. This chain joins TRBV27 and TRBJ2-5, with TRBD2 identical over 10 bases. This CDR3 spans 15 amino acids. The germline gives CDR1 MNHEY, CDR2 SMNVEV (reference sequence). The V gene end was trimmed by 2 bases and the J gene end by 1 base; junction bases not matched to a gene: 1.

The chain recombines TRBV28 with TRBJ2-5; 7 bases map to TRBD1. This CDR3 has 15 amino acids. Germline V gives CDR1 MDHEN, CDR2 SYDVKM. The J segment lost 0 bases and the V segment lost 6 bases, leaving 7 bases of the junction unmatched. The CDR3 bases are TGTGCCAGCAGGATGACAGGGTTCCACCAAGAGACCCAGTACTTC. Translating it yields CASRMTGFHQETQYF.

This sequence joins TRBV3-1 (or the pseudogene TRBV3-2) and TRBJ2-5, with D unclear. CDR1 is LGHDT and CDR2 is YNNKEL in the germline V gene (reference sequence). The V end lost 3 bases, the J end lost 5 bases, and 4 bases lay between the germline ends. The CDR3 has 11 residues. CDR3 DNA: TGTGCCAGCAGCCATCCCGAGACCCAGTACTTC. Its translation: CASSHPETQYF.